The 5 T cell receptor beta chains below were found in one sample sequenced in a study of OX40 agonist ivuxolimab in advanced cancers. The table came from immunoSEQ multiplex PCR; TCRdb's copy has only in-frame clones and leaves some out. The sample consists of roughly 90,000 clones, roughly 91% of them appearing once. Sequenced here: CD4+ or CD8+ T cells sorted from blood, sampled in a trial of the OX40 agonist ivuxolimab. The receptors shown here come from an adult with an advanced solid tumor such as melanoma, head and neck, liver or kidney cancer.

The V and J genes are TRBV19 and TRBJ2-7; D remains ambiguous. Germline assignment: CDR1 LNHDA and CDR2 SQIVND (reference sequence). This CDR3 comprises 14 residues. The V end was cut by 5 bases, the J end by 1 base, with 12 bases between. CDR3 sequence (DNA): TGTGCCAGTAGTCTGCAGGTTCGGTCCTACGAGCAGTACTTC. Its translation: CASSLQVRSYEQYF.

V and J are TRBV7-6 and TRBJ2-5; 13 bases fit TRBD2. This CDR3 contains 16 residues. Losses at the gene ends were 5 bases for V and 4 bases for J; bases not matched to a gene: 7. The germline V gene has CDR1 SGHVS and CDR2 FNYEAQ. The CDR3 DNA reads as TGTGCCAGCAGCCCACCTGGACTAGCGGGAGTAGAGACCCAGTACTTC. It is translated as CASSPPGLAGVETQYF.

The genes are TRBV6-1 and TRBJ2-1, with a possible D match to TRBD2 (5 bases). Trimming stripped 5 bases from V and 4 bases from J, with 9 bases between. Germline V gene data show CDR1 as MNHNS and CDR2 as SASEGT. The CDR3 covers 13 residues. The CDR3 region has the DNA TGTGCCAGCAGTAGGACGGGGTACAATGAGCAGTTCTTC. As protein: CASSRTGYNEQFF.

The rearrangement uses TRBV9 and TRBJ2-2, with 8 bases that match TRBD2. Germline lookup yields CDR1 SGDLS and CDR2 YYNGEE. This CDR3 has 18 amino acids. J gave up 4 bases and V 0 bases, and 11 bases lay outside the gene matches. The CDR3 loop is CASSVGFGSGRTTGELFF. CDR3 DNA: TGTGCCAGCAGCGTAGGTTTTGGAAGCGGGAGAACCACCGGGGAGCTGTTTTTT.

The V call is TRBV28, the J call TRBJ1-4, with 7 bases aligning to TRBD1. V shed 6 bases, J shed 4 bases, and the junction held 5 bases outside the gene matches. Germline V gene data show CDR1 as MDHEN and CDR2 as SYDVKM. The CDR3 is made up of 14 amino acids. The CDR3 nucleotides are TGTGCCAGCAGAACCGGGACAGTTAATGAAAAACTGTTTTTT. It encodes CASRTGTVNEKLFF. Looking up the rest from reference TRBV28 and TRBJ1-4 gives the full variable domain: DVKVTQSSRYLVKRTGEKVFLECVQDMDHENMFWYRQDPGLGLRLIYFSYDVKMKEKGDIPEGYSVSREKKERFSLILESASTNQTSMYLCASRTGTVNEKLFFGSGTQLSVL.